This entry features one T cell receptor (beta chain) sequence. Its target is unknown. This may be a read error: a much more frequent sequence differs by one nucleotide. With around 450 ng total RNA as template and a constant-region primer, TCR beta cDNA was made. Slightly modified ARM-PCR with three nested multiplex PCR rounds yielded TCR beta libraries. The first two PCR rounds used TRBV1-TRBV30 primers with a Cbeta primer, 10 cycles each. TCRdb reprocessed the multiplex PCR reads via MiXCR and lists one record per CDR3 protein. This table has 310,000 or so distinct CDR3 sequences, around 50% appearing once. The data stem from a study of tumor-infiltrating lymphocytes in primary liver carcinoma. Points from the study as a whole: Bulk unsorted material prevented CD4+ and CD8+ repertoire comparison. Relative to blood, tumors carried a significantly larger fraction of the repertoire in their top 250 clones (p = 0.039).

The CDR3 is made up of 14 amino acids. Germline loops: CDR1 LGHNA, CDR2 YNFKEQ. Blood RNA originated from unsorted whole blood, with germline DNA additionally extracted. The source material was peripheral blood. The rearrangement joins TRBV4-2 to TRBJ2-5; the D gene is possibly TRBD1 (6 bases). The sequence was collected from a woman in her twenties or thirties with primary liver carcinoma and hepatitis B virus infection. For the CDR3, the DNA is TGTGCCTGCAGCCAGGCCGGACAGCCAGAGACCCAGTACTTC. This codes for CACSQAGQPETQYF.